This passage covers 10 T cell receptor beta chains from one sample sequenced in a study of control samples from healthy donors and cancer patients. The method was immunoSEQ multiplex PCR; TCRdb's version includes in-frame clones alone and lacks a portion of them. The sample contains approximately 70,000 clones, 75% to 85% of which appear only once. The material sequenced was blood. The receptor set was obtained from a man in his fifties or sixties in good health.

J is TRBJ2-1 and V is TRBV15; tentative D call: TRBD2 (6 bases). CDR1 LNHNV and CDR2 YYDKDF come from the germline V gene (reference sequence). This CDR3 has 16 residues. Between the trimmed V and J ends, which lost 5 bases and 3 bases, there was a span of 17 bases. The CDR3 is CATSPLGGGYYNEQFF. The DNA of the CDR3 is TGTGCCACCAGCCCACTGGGGGGAGGCTACTACAATGAGCAGTTCTTC. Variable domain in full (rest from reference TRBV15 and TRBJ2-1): DAMVIQNPRYQVTQFGKPVTLSCSQTLNHNVMYWYQQKSSQAPKLLFHYYDKDFNNEADTPDNFQSRRPNTSFCFLDIRSPGLGDTAMYLCATSPLGGGYYNEQFFGPGTRLTVL.

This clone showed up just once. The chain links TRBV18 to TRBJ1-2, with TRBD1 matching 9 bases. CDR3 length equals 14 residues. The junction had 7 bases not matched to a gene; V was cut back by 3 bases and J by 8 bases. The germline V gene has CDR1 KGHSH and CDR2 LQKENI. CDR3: CASSPGQGFEGYTF. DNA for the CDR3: TGTGCCAGCTCACCGGGACAGGGCTTTGAGGGCTACACCTTC.

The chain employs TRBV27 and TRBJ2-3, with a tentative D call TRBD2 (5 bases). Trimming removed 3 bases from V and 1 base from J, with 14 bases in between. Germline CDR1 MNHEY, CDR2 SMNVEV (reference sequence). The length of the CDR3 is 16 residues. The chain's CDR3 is CASSFSRRAGTDTQYF. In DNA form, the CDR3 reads TGTGCCAGCAGTTTTAGTCGCCGAGCGGGCACAGATACGCAGTATTTT.

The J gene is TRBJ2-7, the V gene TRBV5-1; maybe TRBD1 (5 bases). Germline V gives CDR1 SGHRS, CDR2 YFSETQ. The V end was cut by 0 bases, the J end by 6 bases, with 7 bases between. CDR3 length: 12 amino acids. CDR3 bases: TGCGCCAGCAGCTTGGGGCAGGGCGAGCAGTACTTC. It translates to CASSLGQGEQYF.

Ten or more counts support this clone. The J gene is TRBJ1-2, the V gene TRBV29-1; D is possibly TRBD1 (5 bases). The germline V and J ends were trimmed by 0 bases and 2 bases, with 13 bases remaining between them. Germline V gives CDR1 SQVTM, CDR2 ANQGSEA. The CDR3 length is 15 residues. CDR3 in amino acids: CSVEDGQGRNYGYTF. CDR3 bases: TGCAGCGTTGAAGATGGTCAGGGCCGGAACTATGGCTACACCTTC.

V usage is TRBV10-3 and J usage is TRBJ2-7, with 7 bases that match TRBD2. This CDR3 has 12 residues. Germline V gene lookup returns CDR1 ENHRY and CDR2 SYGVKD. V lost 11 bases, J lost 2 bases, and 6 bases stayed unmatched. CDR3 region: CAVTSGTYEQYF. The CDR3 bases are TGTGCCGTCACAAGCGGGACCTACGAGCAGTACTTC.

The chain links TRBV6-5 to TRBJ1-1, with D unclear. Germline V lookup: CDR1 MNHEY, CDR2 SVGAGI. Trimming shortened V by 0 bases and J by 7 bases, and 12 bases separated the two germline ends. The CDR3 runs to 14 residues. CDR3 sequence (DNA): TGTGCCAGCAGTTACTCGCTCAGCGGGATTGAAGCTTTCTTT. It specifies CASSYSLSGIEAFF.

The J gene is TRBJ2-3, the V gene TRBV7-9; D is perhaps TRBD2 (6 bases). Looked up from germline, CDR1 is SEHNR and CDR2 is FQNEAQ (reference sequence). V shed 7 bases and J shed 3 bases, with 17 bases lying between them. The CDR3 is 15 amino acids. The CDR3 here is CASTLGGGATDTQYF. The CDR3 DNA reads TGTGCCAGCACCCTTGGAGGAGGGGCAACAGATACGCAGTATTTT.

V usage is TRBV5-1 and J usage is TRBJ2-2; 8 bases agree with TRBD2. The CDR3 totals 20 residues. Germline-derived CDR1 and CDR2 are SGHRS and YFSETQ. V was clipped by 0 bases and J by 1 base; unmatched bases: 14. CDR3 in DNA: TGCGCCAGCAGCTTGGCTGCGAGCGGGAGTCGGCAAAAGAACACCGGGGAGCTGTTTTTT. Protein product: CASSLAASGSRQKNTGELFF. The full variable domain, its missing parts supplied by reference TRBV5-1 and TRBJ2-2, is KAGVTQTPRYLIKTRGQQVTLSCSPISGHRSVSWYQQTPGQGLQFLFEYFSETQRNKGNFPGRFSGRQFSNSRSEMNVSTLELGDSALYLCASSLAASGSRQKNTGELFFGEGSRLTVL.

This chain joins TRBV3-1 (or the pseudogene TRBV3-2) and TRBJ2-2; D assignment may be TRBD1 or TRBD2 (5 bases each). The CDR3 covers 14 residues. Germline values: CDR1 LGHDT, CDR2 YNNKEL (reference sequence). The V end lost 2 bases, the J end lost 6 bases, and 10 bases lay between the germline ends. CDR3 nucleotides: TGTGCCAGCAGCCAATCGTTGGGGGCCGGGGAGCTGTTTTTT. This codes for CASSQSLGAGELFF.